This TCR beta chain was identified during a study of blood T cell repertoires in COVID-19. As for the study in general: PBMCs, B-cell-depleted T cells, or T cells were the source of the cDNA or gDNA that made up the material.

In the original workflow: Estimation of nucleated cell counts relied on the amplification of reference gene primers. Sequencing used immunoSEQ multiplex PCR; TCRdb keeps in-frame clones, though not all of them. V and J calls plus clone size are reproduced from that table; the DNA served to infer D and trimming. This sample has 160,000 or so clones, with 87% found just once. The receptor comes from a woman in her seventies with COVID-19, enrolled during active disease. Sequencing was carried out using peripheral blood.

The CDR3 DNA sequence: TGTGCCAGCAGCCAAGTGGAGAGAGGCACTGAAGCTTTCTTT. Its translation: CASSQVERGTEAFF. The chain has TRBV3-1 (or the pseudogene TRBV3-2) and TRBJ1-1; D not resolved. The germline V and J ends were trimmed by 1 base and 4 bases, with 10 bases remaining between them. Germline V gives CDR1 LGHDT, CDR2 YNNKEL (reference sequence). The CDR3 loop spans 14 amino acids.